This TCR beta chain was recorded in a study of shared clonotypes between healthy human individuals. In the study overall: Used for every donor were three CD4 naive, three CD4 memory, two CD8 naive and one CD8 memory plate.

In germline, CDR1 is SEHNR, CDR2 FQNEAQ (reference sequence). The CDR3 length is 15 residues. Trimming took 0 bases from V and 6 from J, leaving 11 bases between them. Findings of the study overall: Clonotypes that were shared across four donors made up around 5% of naive CD4 clonotypes.

On this clone itself: Its antigen is not identified.

The assay was run at deep level. The data were produced by immunoSEQ multiplex PCR, yet TCRdb's version contains in-frame clones alone and is incomplete. The top ten hold 1.4% to 1.5% of the sample, which has under 1,100,000 clones, approximately 76% seen once. CD4+ cells underwent separation, giving CD45RA+ naive and CD45RA-negative memory subsets. The chain combines TRBV7-9 with TRBJ2-2; D call uncertain. This clonotype originated in a man aged 18 to 29 in good health. Sequences were obtained from memory CD4+ T cells sorted from blood. Sample subset: CD45RA-negative fraction. The CDR3: CASSLALEVPGELFF. The CDR3 DNA sequence: TGTGCCAGCAGCTTAGCCCTAGAAGTTCCCGGGGAGCTGTTTTTT.